Listed here are 17 T cell receptor beta chains from one sample, sequenced in a study of shared clonotypes between healthy human individuals. Sequencing used immunoSEQ multiplex PCR; TCRdb keeps in-frame clones, though not all of them. In the table there are 450,000 to 500,000 clones, around 79% of which are singletons. Sequencing was carried out using PBMCs. The origin of the receptors is a woman in her thirties or forties in good health. Some clones in this sample may be carry-over from other donors' samples.

The chain employs TRBV4-3 and TRBJ1-1; 8 bases line up with TRBD1. This CDR3 has 14 amino acids. Trimming at V came to 3 bases and at J to 12 bases, leaving 12 bases not matched to a gene. Germline CDR1 reads LGHNA; CDR2 reads YSLEER. The CDR3 DNA is TGCGCCAGCAGCCAGGCCCTGATGGACAGGGAGCCTTTCTTT. Its protein product is CASSQALMDREPFF.

The chain links TRBV18 to TRBJ2-4; no reliable D call. This CDR3 has 13 amino acids. V was cut by 0 bases and J by 6 bases, with 6 bases left in between. From germline, CDR1 is KGHSH and CDR2 LQKENI. The CDR3 spells CASSPPGSNIQYF. The CDR3, as DNA: TGTGCCAGCTCACCACCGGGATCAAACATTCAGTACTTC.

The chain employs TRBV23-1 and TRBJ2-6; D gene unclear. TRBV23-1 is given ORF status, its function remaining uncertain. Between the trimmed V and J ends, which lost 4 bases and 0 bases, there was a span of 4 bases. The length of the CDR3 is 14 residues. CDR3 in amino acids: CASSRGSGANVLTF. As DNA, the CDR3 is TGCGCCAGCAGTCGAGGCTCTGGGGCCAACGTCCTGACTTTC.

V gene TRBV7-8 combines with J gene TRBJ2-5, with D uncertain. The V end was cut by 2 bases, the J end by 0 bases, with 16 bases between. CDR3 length: 17 amino acids. Germline V gene lookup returns CDR1 SGHVS and CDR2 FQNEAQ. The CDR3 region is CASSLNPSGQYQETQYF. For the CDR3, the DNA is TGTGCCAGCAGCTTAAACCCTTCCGGGCAGTACCAAGAGACCCAGTACTTC.

This clone showed up just once. V is TRBV29-1 and J is TRBJ1-3; D call uncertain. This CDR3 contains 15 residues. The germline V and J ends were trimmed by 4 bases and 0 bases, with 13 bases remaining between them. Germline CDR1 and CDR2: SQVTM and ANQGSEA. As DNA, the CDR3 is TGCAGCGTTGCAAACAGCCCAAGCTCTGGAAACACCATATATTTT. Its protein is CSVANSPSSGNTIYF.

The rearrangement links TRBV5-7 to TRBJ1-5; 9 bases fit TRBD1. TRBV5-7 carries the ORF label, with uncertain function. The CDR3 is made up of 15 amino acids. J lost 2 bases, V lost 3 bases, and 3 bases had no gene match. In DNA form, the CDR3 reads TGTGCCAGCAGCTCGGGACAGGGTGGCAATCAGCCCCAGCATTTT. Amino acid sequence: CASSSGQGGNQPQHF.

This clone occurred many times. The chain couples TRBV19 to TRBJ1-5; 11 bases are a match to TRBD1. This CDR3 has 14 residues. Looked up from germline, CDR1 is LNHDA and CDR2 is SQIVND (reference sequence). The trim removed 6 bases at V and 6 bases at J, leaving 4 bases unmatched. The CDR3 DNA reads as TGTGCCAGTAGACGGACAGGGGGCGGTCAGCCCCAGCATTTT. Protein: CASRRTGGGQPQHF.

The gene calls are TRBV7-9 and TRBJ2-7; 9 bases fit TRBD1. CDR1 is SEHNR, CDR2 FQNEAQ, per germline (reference sequence). The CDR3 has 15 residues. The junction had 6 bases not matched to a gene; V was cut back by 5 bases and J by 1 base. The CDR3 nucleotides are TGTGCCAGCAGCCCCCGGGACAGGGAGTCCTACGAGCAGTACTTC. Residues: CASSPRDRESYEQYF.

V gene TRBV7-8 combines with J gene TRBJ2-2, with a weak D call TRBD1 (5 bases). V was trimmed by 2 bases and J by 6 bases, leaving 16 bases between them. The CDR3 length is 16 residues. The germline gives CDR1 SGHVS, CDR2 FQNEAQ. CDR3: CASSLSFQGIPGELFF. The CDR3, as DNA: TGTGCCAGCAGCTTAAGTTTCCAGGGAATTCCCGGGGAGCTGTTTTTT.

The chain couples TRBV2 to TRBJ2-1; D is tentatively TRBD1 or TRBD2 (5 bases each). The germline CDR1 and CDR2 sequences are SNHLY and FYNNEI. The germline V and J ends were trimmed by 6 bases and 7 bases, with 13 bases remaining between them. This CDR3 contains 13 residues. The CDR3 DNA is TGTGCCAGCAGCACCGTCTGGGGGAATGAGCAGTTCTTC. Translating it yields CASSTVWGNEQFF.

As regards this clone: The same CDR3 can be traced to other DNA sequences in this sample. The chain combines TRBV7-9 with TRBJ1-5; D call uncertain. The CDR3 covers 14 residues. Per germline, CDR1 SEHNR and CDR2 FQNEAQ (reference sequence). Trimming removed 1 base at V and 7 bases at J, with 11 bases between. CDR3 nucleotides: TGTGCCAGCAGCTTAGGTGGTTTACCCCAGCCCCAGCATTTT. Its protein is CASSLGGLPQPQHF.

J is TRBJ2-5 and V is TRBV19; TRBD1 matches at 8 bases. The J call could be wrong; TRBJ2-7 is a better fit for the DNA end. CDR1 and CDR2 (germline): LNHDA, SQIVND (reference sequence). The CDR3 consists of 15 residues. As DNA, the CDR3 is TGTGCCAGTAGTATAGGGCCGGACAGGGCCTACGAGCAGTACTTC. Its translation: CASSIGPDRAYEQYF.

The V and J genes are TRBV5-4 and TRBJ2-3, with 11 positions matching TRBD2. The CDR3 covers 16 residues. Germline-derived CDR1 and CDR2 are SGHNT and YYREEE (reference sequence). After removal of 0 bases from V and 5 bases from J, the junction contained 5 bases not matched to a gene. CDR3 protein: CASSLVAGGPVDTQYF. The DNA for the CDR3 is TGTGCCAGCAGCTTGGTAGCGGGAGGGCCAGTAGATACGCAGTATTTT. Variable domain in full (rest from reference TRBV5-4 and TRBJ2-3): ETGVTQSPTHLIKTRGQQVTLRCSSQSGHNTVSWYQQALGQGPQFIFQYYREEENGRGNFPPRFSGLQFPNYSSELNVNALELDDSALYLCASSLVAGGPVDTQYFGPGTRLTVL.

This clone was detected only once. The chain links TRBV5-4 to TRBJ1-2; TRBD1 aligns across 10 bases. The CDR3 contains 17 residues. CDR1 is SGHNT and CDR2 is YYREEE in the germline V gene (reference sequence). V dropped 2 bases and J dropped 7; count of bases not matched to a gene: 14. CDR3 sequence: CASSLALTGTGEGGYTF. The CDR3 DNA reads TGTGCCAGCAGCTTAGCACTTACCGGGACAGGGGAGGGTGGCTACACCTTC.

V usage is TRBV4-2 and J usage is TRBJ2-3; tentatively, D is TRBD2 (7 bases). Looked up from germline, CDR1 is LGHNA and CDR2 is YNFKEQ. CDR3 length: 18 amino acids. The V end lost 4 bases, the J end lost 5 bases, and 25 bases lay between the germline ends. In DNA form, the CDR3 reads TGTGCCAGCAGCCGGGTTTTGGGGGGGCGAGAGTTAAAAGATACGCAGTATTTT. Its protein product is CASSRVLGGRELKDTQYF.

The genes are TRBV7-3 and TRBJ2-3; tentative D call: TRBD2 (5 bases). This CDR3 region has 14 residues. Germline V gene data show CDR1 as SGHTA and CDR2 as FQGTGA. V dropped 3 bases and J dropped 4 bases, with 11 bases sitting between them. As DNA, the CDR3 is TGTGCCAGCAGCTTCGGACTCTCGGCAGATACGCAGTATTTT. It translates to CASSFGLSADTQYF.

V and J are TRBV7-3 and TRBJ2-1; 9 bases line up with TRBD2. The CDR3 extends over 14 amino acids. With V trimmed by 4 bases and J by 7 bases, 5 bases remained unmatched. Per the germline V gene, CDR1 is SGHTA and CDR2 is FQGTGA. CDR3 amino acids: CASSSLAGVNEQFF. As DNA, the CDR3 is TGTGCCAGCAGCTCCTTAGCGGGAGTGAATGAGCAGTTCTTC.